The 3 T cell receptor beta chains given below trace back to one sample, sequenced in a study of blood T cell repertoires in COVID-19. Only in-frame clones appear in the TCRdb table, and some are missing; sequencing was by immunoSEQ multiplex PCR. The repertoire holds about 35,000 clones, with approximately 85% as singletons. The source material was peripheral blood. The receptors stem from a man aged 55 to 70 with active or convalescent COVID-19.

The rearrangement joins TRBV2 to TRBJ1-1; D remains unclear. V was pared by 4 bases and J by 2 bases, with 11 bases between. There are 14 residues in the CDR3. Germline V gene data show CDR1 as SNHLY and CDR2 as FYNNEI. The CDR3 region is CASSGERSNTEAFF. The CDR3 nucleotides are TGTGCCAGCAGTGGAGAGAGGTCTAACACTGAAGCTTTCTTT.

The J gene is TRBJ2-1, the V gene TRBV28, with D perhaps TRBD2 (7 bases). The CDR3 covers 15 residues. Germline lookup yields CDR1 MDHEN and CDR2 SYDVKM. Trimming shortened V by 5 bases and J by 7 bases, and 18 bases separated the two germline ends. DNA of the CDR3: TGTGCCAGCAGTAGTCCCGGGGGGCTAGTAAATGAGCAGTTCTTC. This translates into CASSSPGGLVNEQFF.

The chain carries TRBV4-1 and TRBJ2-3; no firm D call. Deletions cut 1 base from V and 0 bases from J, with 11 bases between. CDR3 length: 16 residues. In germline, CDR1 is MGHRA, CDR2 YSYEKL. CDR3 amino acids: CASSQGAGRSTDTQYF. In DNA form, the CDR3 reads TGCGCCAGCAGCCAAGGAGCCGGCAGGAGCACAGATACGCAGTATTTT.